Below, 21 T cell receptor beta chains from the same sample are listed, as sequenced in a study of blood T cell repertoires in COVID-19. The repertoire was sequenced with immunoSEQ multiplex PCR; TCRdb's copy has only in-frame clones and lacks some. This table has approximately 110,000 clones, 82% appearing once. The sequencing sample was made of peripheral blood. Receptors were obtained from a man aged 65 to 85 with acute or convalescent COVID-19.

The rearrangement joins TRBV5-1 to TRBJ2-3; 10 nucleotides match TRBD2. Germline assignment: CDR1 SGHRS and CDR2 YFSETQ. The J segment lost 2 bases and the V segment lost 0 bases, leaving 9 bases of the junction unmatched. The CDR3 loop spans 18 amino acids. DNA for the CDR3: TGCGCCAGCAGCTTGGAGTCGGTAGCGGGAGGATACACAGATACGCAGTATTTT. Amino acid sequence: CASSLESVAGGYTDTQYF. Full variable domain (outside the CDR3, taken from reference TRBV5-1 and TRBJ2-3): KAGVTQTPRYLIKTRGQQVTLSCSPISGHRSVSWYQQTPGQGLQFLFEYFSETQRNKGNFPGRFSGRQFSNSRSEMNVSTLELGDSALYLCASSLESVAGGYTDTQYFGPGTRLTVL.

The genes are TRBV29-1 and TRBJ1-4, with TRBD1 matching 10 bases. Germline values: CDR1 SQVTM, CDR2 ANQGSEA. The CDR3 extends over 16 amino acids. V shed 6 bases and J 0 bases; nucleotides not matched to a gene: 7. CDR3 nucleotides: TGCAGCGTATCACCAGGGACAGGGGCAACTAATGAAAAACTGTTTTTT. Amino acids: CSVSPGTGATNEKLFF.

The table lists this clone with a few counts. The V gene is TRBV30, the J gene TRBJ2-7, with D possibly matching TRBD1 (7 bases). Trimming took off 3 bases at V and 6 bases at J, with 15 bases between the two ends. CDR3 length: 13 amino acids. CDR1 is GTSNPN, CDR2 SVGIG, per germline (reference sequence). The CDR3 is CAWSVEGAREQYF. CDR3 bases: TGTGCCTGGAGCGTGGAGGGGGCGCGCGAGCAGTACTTC.

The rearrangement links TRBV27 to TRBJ2-2; D remains ambiguous. Germline CDR1 and CDR2: MNHEY and SMNVEV (reference sequence). V lost 2 bases, J lost 0 bases, and 7 bases lay in between. The CDR3 runs 15 residues. The DNA for the CDR3 is TGTGCCAGCAGTTTAAAACAGCCGAACACCGGGGAGCTGTTTTTT. Its protein is CASSLKQPNTGELFF.

This chain uses TRBV12-3 or TRBV12-4 with TRBJ1-2, with unresolved D. With 6 bases removed from V and 3 bases from J, the gap between germline ends came to 5 bases. The CDR3 sequence is 11 residues long. The CDR3 bases are TGTGCCAGCAGGAGAGACTATGGCTACACCTTC. Its translation: CASRRDYGYTF.

The chain couples TRBV6-1 to TRBJ1-5; a weak D match, TRBD1 (6 bases). The CDR3 is 13 residues long. V shed 3 bases and J shed 5 bases, with 8 bases lying between them. The V gene's germline CDR1 is MNHNS and CDR2 SASEGT. CDR3 sequence: CASSEDSYQPQHF. CDR3 DNA: TGTGCCAGCAGTGAGGACAGCTATCAGCCCCAGCATTTT.

V gene TRBV5-1 combines with J gene TRBJ1-2; D is unclear. V gave up 4 bases and J gave up 3 bases, with 13 bases separating them. From germline, CDR1 is SGHRS and CDR2 YFSETQ. This CDR3 region has 14 residues. The CDR3, as DNA: TGCGCCAGCAGCCTGGGCGCGGACTACTATGGCTACACCTTC. This sequence encodes CASSLGADYYGYTF.

This chain uses TRBV3-1 (or the pseudogene TRBV3-2) with TRBJ2-3; the D gene is possibly TRBD1 (6 bases). There are 15 residues in the CDR3. Trimming shortened V by 3 bases and J by 1 base, and 11 bases separated the two germline ends. In germline, CDR1 is LGHDT, CDR2 YNNKEL (reference sequence). The chain's CDR3 is CASSQQGSRTDTQYF. The CDR3 DNA sequence: TGTGCCAGCAGCCAGCAGGGGTCTCGCACAGATACGCAGTATTTT.

J is TRBJ1-6 and V is TRBV9; D perhaps matches TRBD1 (6 bases). V dropped 0 bases and J dropped 7 bases, with 8 bases sitting between them. This CDR3 spans 14 amino acids. Germline V gene data show CDR1 as SGDLS and CDR2 as YYNGEE. The CDR3: CASSVAQGNSPLHF. The CDR3 bases are TGTGCCAGCAGCGTAGCTCAGGGGAATTCACCCCTCCACTTT.

This chain uses TRBV28 with TRBJ2-7; no reliable D call. The CDR3 is made up of 12 amino acids. The ends were cut back, 3 bases at V and 4 bases at J, with 7 bases in the middle. Germline V CDR1 and CDR2: MDHEN, SYDVKM. The CDR3 is CASSFGFYEQYF. The DNA of the CDR3 is TGTGCCAGCAGTTTCGGTTTTTACGAGCAGTACTTC.

The V call is TRBV28, the J call TRBJ1-6; D possibly corresponds to TRBD1 (5 bases). V was trimmed by 3 bases and J by 8 bases, leaving 11 bases between them. The germline V gene has CDR1 MDHEN and CDR2 SYDVKM. The CDR3 contains 14 residues. Here the CDR3 reads CASSFGGSDSPLHF. Written as DNA, the CDR3 is TGTGCCAGCAGTTTCGGGGGATCGGATTCACCCCTCCACTTT.

In its sample, this clone was seen once. The J gene is TRBJ2-1, the V gene TRBV11-1, with D possibly matching TRBD2 (7 bases). Per the germline V gene, CDR1 is SGHAT and CDR2 is FQDESV (reference sequence). CDR3 length equals 15 residues. Deletions cut 4 bases from V and 4 bases from J, with 14 bases between. The CDR3 DNA reads TGTGCCAGCAGCTCCACGGGGGGCGTTTACAATGAGCAGTTCTTC. Protein: CASSSTGGVYNEQFF.

The V and J genes are TRBV28 and TRBJ2-7; 7 nucleotides match TRBD1. The CDR3 has 15 residues. With 5 bases clipped from V and 2 bases from J, the junction kept 9 bases outside the gene matches. Germline V gene lookup returns CDR1 MDHEN and CDR2 SYDVKM. CDR3 sequence: CASSGPGTATYEQYF. The DNA of the CDR3 is TGTGCCAGCAGTGGTCCCGGGACAGCCACCTACGAGCAGTACTTC. Looking up the rest from reference TRBV28 and TRBJ2-7 gives the full variable domain: DVKVTQSSRYLVKRTGEKVFLECVQDMDHENMFWYRQDPGLGLRLIYFSYDVKMKEKGDIPEGYSVSREKKERFSLILESASTNQTSMYLCASSGPGTATYEQYFGPGTRLTVT.

V usage is TRBV9 and J usage is TRBJ2-3; 7 bases are shared with TRBD2. The CDR3 is made up of 20 amino acids. The V gene end was trimmed by 0 bases and the J gene end by 3 bases; junction bases not matched to a gene: 19. CDR1 and CDR2 (germline): SGDLS, YYNGEE. CDR3 protein: CASSVVPAGVTSLGTDTQYF. The CDR3, as DNA: TGTGCCAGCAGCGTAGTGCCGGCGGGAGTAACGTCATTGGGAACAGATACGCAGTATTTT.

The genes are TRBV24-1 and TRBJ1-5; a weak D match, TRBD1 (5 bases). The length of the CDR3 is 13 residues. Germline-derived CDR1 and CDR2 are KGHDR and SFDVKD. V lost 5 bases and J lost 7, with 11 bases in between. CDR3 region: CATSAVGGQPQHF. In DNA, the CDR3 is TGTGCCACCAGTGCCGTGGGGGGGCAGCCCCAGCATTTT.

This clone was seen a few times. This sequence joins TRBV5-1 and TRBJ1-2, with D perhaps matching TRBD1 (5 bases). V was clipped by 0 bases and J by 2 bases, with 5 bases between them. From germline, CDR1 is SGHRS and CDR2 YFSETQ. This CDR3 region has 13 residues. The CDR3, as DNA: TGCGCCAGCAGCTTGGGACAGAACTATGGCTACACCTTC. Protein sequence: CASSLGQNYGYTF.

This clone showed up just once. The chain joins TRBV7-9 to TRBJ2-3; 8 positions match TRBD2. The CDR3 has 18 amino acids. Germline-derived CDR1 and CDR2 are SEHNR and FQNEAQ (reference sequence). The J segment lost 2 bases and the V segment lost 5 bases, leaving 15 bases of the junction unmatched. The CDR3 protein is CASSPIQGRREVTDTQYF. CDR3 sequence (DNA): TGTGCCAGCAGCCCCATCCAAGGACGGCGGGAGGTCACAGATACGCAGTATTTT.

The chain has TRBV6-4 and TRBJ1-1; D is uncertain. Trimming pared 6 bases from V and 0 bases from J, leaving 8 bases between. This CDR3 contains 13 residues. CDR1 and CDR2 from the germline V gene are MRHNA and SNTAGT. CDR3 protein: CASSQALNTEAFF. CDR3 DNA sequence: TGTGCCAGCAGCCAGGCCCTGAACACTGAAGCTTTCTTT.

This rearrangement joins TRBV14 to TRBJ2-7; D possibly corresponds to TRBD1 (5 bases). Germline values: CDR1 SGHDN, CDR2 FVKESK. The CDR3 covers 13 residues. The V and J ends lost 5 bases and 6 bases respectively, with 14 bases between them. The CDR3 reads CASSSFQGFEQYF. In DNA, the CDR3 is TGTGCCAGCAGCTCCTTTCAGGGTTTCGAGCAGTACTTC.

The chain carries TRBV5-6 and TRBJ1-2, with 7 bases matching TRBD1. The CDR3 is 13 residues long. Looked up from germline, CDR1 is SGHDT and CDR2 is YYEEEE. The J segment lost 6 bases and the V segment lost 1 base, leaving 3 bases of the junction unmatched. The CDR3: CASSLTGVNGYTF. The CDR3 nucleotides are TGTGCCAGCAGCTTGACAGGGGTCAATGGCTACACCTTC.

The chain employs TRBV6-6 and TRBJ1-1, with 8 bases lining up with TRBD1. V dropped 5 bases and J dropped 1; count of bases not matched to a gene: 6. The CDR3 length is 15 residues. Germline CDR1 MNHNY, CDR2 SVGAGI (reference sequence). In DNA form, the CDR3 reads TGTGCCAGCAGTCCAAGCGGACAGGGGAACACTGAAGCTTTCTTT. This sequence encodes CASSPSGQGNTEAFF.